This passage covers 21 T cell receptor beta chains from one sample sequenced in a study of beta chain features in type 1 diabetes. Antigen specificity for these receptors is unknown. Notes on the study in general: TCRB CDR3 length was moderately but significantly reduced in all four CD4+ subsets of Type 1 diabetes patients.

The authors reverse transcribed all of the isolated RNA, so sequencing captured expressed TCRB transcripts. Some clones are missing from TCRdb's copy, which holds only in-frame ones; the method was immunoSEQ multiplex PCR. Among about 160,000 clones listed, around 63% were seen once. Sequenced: naive CD4+ T cells from blood. The receptors were sampled from a man aged 25-40 years with type 1 diabetes.

This rearrangement joins TRBV23-1 to TRBJ2-5; maybe TRBD1 (6 bases). TRBV23-1 is recorded as an ORF, its role being uncertain. The CDR3 is made up of 13 amino acids. The V gene lost 7 bases and the J gene lost 1 base, with 10 bases spanning the gap. The CDR3 loop is CASIQDSQETQYF. The CDR3 nucleotides are TGCGCCAGCATCCAGGACAGCCAAGAGACCCAGTACTTC.

This clone showed up just once. The chain combines TRBV2 with TRBJ1-2; 9 bases match TRBD1. This CDR3 is built from 14 residues. V was clipped by 7 bases and J by 4 bases; unmatched bases: 7. Germline CDR1 and CDR2: SNHLY and FYNNEI. The CDR3 DNA reads TGTGCCAGCACGGGACAGGGAGAAATCTATGGCTACACCTTC. Its translation: CASTGQGEIYGYTF.

In nucleotides, the CDR3 is TGTGCCAGCAGCTTAGGGGCGGAGGACGAGCAGTACTTC. Protein product: CASSLGAEDEQYF. This chain joins TRBV7-9 and TRBJ2-7, with D perhaps matching TRBD2 (5 bases). The CDR3 extends over 13 amino acids. Germline assignment: CDR1 SEHNR and CDR2 FQNEAQ (reference sequence). V was shortened by 1 base and J by 5 bases, with 9 bases between the two germline ends.

The rearrangement uses TRBV25-1 and TRBJ2-7; unclear D gene. Germline V gives CDR1 MGHDK, CDR2 SYGVNS. CDR3 length: 13 residues. V gave up 3 bases and J gave up 0 bases, with 6 bases separating them. For the CDR3, the DNA is TGTGCCAGCAGTGAGCCACACTCCTACGAGCAGTACTTC. Its protein product is CASSEPHSYEQYF.

This clone was seen more than once but under ten times. This rearrangement joins TRBV5-6 to TRBJ1-5; 9 bases fit TRBD1. V was clipped by 1 base and J by 1 base; unmatched bases: 6. The CDR3 extends over 17 amino acids. Germline CDR1 is SGHDT and CDR2 is YYEEEE. CDR3 sequence reads: CASSLRTGGLSNQPQHF. CDR3 DNA: TGTGCCAGCAGCTTGCGAACAGGGGGCTTAAGCAATCAGCCCCAGCATTTT.

The V and J genes are TRBV10-3 and TRBJ2-5, with D tentatively TRBD1 or TRBD2 (5 bases each). Trimming removed 5 bases at V and 3 bases at J, with 13 bases between. This CDR3 is 14 amino acids long. Germline loops: CDR1 ENHRY, CDR2 SYGVKD. The CDR3 reads CAISSRGVKETQYF. CDR3 nucleotides: TGTGCCATCAGTTCCCGAGGGGTGAAAGAGACCCAGTACTTC.

This chain links TRBV15 with TRBJ1-2, with no clear D. Germline V gives CDR1 LNHNV, CDR2 YYDKDF (reference sequence). The germline V and J ends were trimmed by 0 bases and 8 bases, with 13 bases remaining between them. The CDR3 length is 14 residues. CDR3 sequence (DNA): TGTGCCACCAGCAGAGATCGGAGAGCGGGCGGCTACACCTTC. This translates into CATSRDRRAGGYTF.

V and J are TRBV7-2 and TRBJ2-7; D is possibly TRBD1 (6 bases). Germline V gene lookup returns CDR1 SGHTA and CDR2 FQGNSA. The CDR3 is made up of 12 amino acids. V shed 5 bases and J shed 6 bases, with 11 bases lying between them. The CDR3 here is CASSVDRREQYF. CDR3 in DNA: TGTGCCAGCAGCGTGGACAGACGCGAGCAGTACTTC.

The chain uses TRBV6-1 and TRBJ2-5; 7 bases match TRBD1. Looked up from germline, CDR1 is MNHNS and CDR2 is SASEGT. The CDR3 is 14 amino acids. The V and J ends lost 7 bases and 5 bases, in that order; junction bases with no gene match: 10. The CDR3 protein is CASTPTGNRETQYF. Written as DNA, the CDR3 is TGTGCCAGCACCCCGACAGGGAACCGGGAGACCCAGTACTTC.

To note about this clone: This sample also contains other DNA sequences that code for the same CDR3. V gene TRBV9 combines with J gene TRBJ2-1, with unresolved D. The germline V gene encodes CDR1 SGDLS and CDR2 YYNGEE. CDR3 length equals 13 residues. The ends were cut back, 4 bases at V and 0 bases at J, with 5 bases in the middle. CDR3 nucleotide sequence: TGTGCCAGCAGCTCTAGCTCCTACAATGAGCAGTTCTTC. It specifies CASSSSSYNEQFF.

This chain links TRBV11-2 with TRBJ1-1; D gene uncertain. Germline V gene lookup returns CDR1 SGHAT and CDR2 FQNNGV. The CDR3 sequence is 13 residues long. Trimming stripped 5 bases from V and 3 bases from J, with 10 bases between. The CDR3: CASSLSGYTEAFF. CDR3 in DNA: TGTGCCAGCAGCCTTTCTGGCTACACTGAAGCTTTCTTT. Full variable domain (outside the CDR3, taken from reference TRBV11-2 and TRBJ1-1): EAGVAQSPRYKIIEKRQSVAFWCNPISGHATLYWYQQILGQGPKLLIQFQNNGVVDDSQLPKDRFSAERLKGVDSTLKIQPAKLEDSAVYLCASSLSGYTEAFFGQGTRLTVV.

The CDR3 coding sequence is TGCAGCGTTCAAAGCTCCTTTTACCGCGGCGAGCAGTACTTC. Its translation: CSVQSSFYRGEQYF. The rearrangement joins TRBV29-1 to TRBJ2-7; D not resolved. Trimming removed 5 bases at V and 6 bases at J, with 20 bases between. The CDR3 runs 14 residues. The germline CDR1 and CDR2 sequences are SQVTM and ANQGSEA.

The genes are TRBV18 and TRBJ1-1, with D possibly TRBD1 on 5 matching bases. The CDR3 has 14 residues. V lost 3 bases and J lost 1, with 9 bases in between. Germline V CDR1 and CDR2: KGHSH, LQKENI. The CDR3 coding sequence is TGTGCCAGCTCACCTCGGGACGGGAACACTGAAGCTTTCTTT. Amino acid sequence: CASSPRDGNTEAFF.

The J gene is TRBJ1-1, the V gene TRBV7-9; no definite D call. The V end was cut by 1 base, the J end by 3 bases, with 9 bases between. Germline values: CDR1 SEHNR, CDR2 FQNEAQ (reference sequence). The CDR3 totals 14 residues. Here the CDR3 reads CASSLGQGHTEAFF. The CDR3 region has the DNA TGTGCCAGCAGCTTAGGTCAAGGGCACACTGAAGCTTTCTTT.

This clone occurred once. J is TRBJ1-2 and V is TRBV4-1; TRBD1 matches 9 bases. The V segment lost 1 base and the J segment 4 bases; nucleotides outside the gene matches: 7. From germline, CDR1 is MGHRA and CDR2 YSYEKL. This CDR3 spans 16 amino acids. In DNA, the CDR3 is TGCGCCAGCAGCCAAGGGGACAGGGCGAATATCTATGGCTACACCTTC. This codes for CASSQGDRANIYGYTF.

The chain combines TRBV5-1 with TRBJ2-3, with D possibly matching TRBD1 (6 bases). The germline CDR1 and CDR2 sequences are SGHRS and YFSETQ. The CDR3 totals 14 residues. V was clipped by 0 bases and J by 4 bases, with 9 bases between them. CDR3 residues: CASSLGQGSDTQYF. The CDR3 DNA follows: TGCGCCAGCAGCTTGGGGCAGGGGTCAGATACGCAGTATTTT.

The chain links TRBV7-2 to TRBJ2-7; D may be TRBD1 (6 bases). This CDR3 region has 16 residues. Trimming pared 4 bases from V and 0 bases from J, leaving 16 bases between. Germline V gene sequence: CDR1 SGHTA, CDR2 FQGNSA. This chain's CDR3 is CASSSYVDRSSYEQYF. DNA for the CDR3: TGTGCCAGCAGCTCCTACGTTGACAGGAGCTCCTACGAGCAGTACTTC.

As to this clone: One end of the junction fails to match germline, which may point to a read error. The rearrangement links TRBV7-2 to TRBJ2-3; tentative D call: TRBD2 (5 bases). Looked up from germline, CDR1 is SGHTA and CDR2 is FQGNSA. The CDR3 consists of 13 residues. The CDR3 loop is CASSSTSGFQPHF. The CDR3 coding sequence is TGTGCCAGCAGCTCAACCTCGGGATTTCAGCCCCATTTT. Together with reference TRBV7-2 and TRBJ2-3, the CDR3 gives the full variable domain: GAGVSQSPSNKVTEKGKDVELRCDPISGHTALYWYRQSLGQGLEFLIYFQGNSAPDKSGLPSDRFSAERTGGSVSTLTIQRTQQEDSAVYLCASSSTSGFQPHFGPGTRLTVL.

The chain combines TRBV29-1 with TRBJ2-5; 7 bases are a match to TRBD1. The V gene's germline CDR1 is SQVTM and CDR2 ANQGSEA. The CDR3 contains 12 residues. Trimming cost V 3 bases and J 5 bases; bases outside gene matches: 3. CDR3 bases: TGCAGCGTTGACGCCAGGGGGGAGACCCAGTACTTC. Amino acids: CSVDARGETQYF.

This chain connects TRBV4-3 to TRBJ2-7; 8 bases line up with TRBD1. CDR3 length: 15 amino acids. Trimming removed 1 base from V and 0 bases from J; junction bases left unmatched: 2. Germline-derived CDR1 and CDR2 are LGHNA and YSLEER. This CDR3 is CASSQVGQGSYEQYF. In DNA form, the CDR3 reads TGCGCCAGCAGCCAAGTAGGACAGGGCTCCTACGAGCAGTACTTC.

The chain joins TRBV14 to TRBJ1-5; no clear D. V was trimmed by 2 bases and J by 5 bases, leaving 7 bases between them. Germline loops: CDR1 SGHDN, CDR2 FVKESK. The CDR3 extends over 13 amino acids. CDR3 coding DNA: TGTGCCAGCAGCCAACGGTCGGATCAGCCCCAGCATTTT. It specifies CASSQRSDQPQHF.